The 30 T cell receptor beta chains below come from one sample, sequenced in a study of T-cell reconstitution after alpha-beta-depleted transplantation in children (TCRdb year 2016). Interpreted using the paper, the treatment or condition label stands for: allogeneic hematopoietic cell transplantation with graft depleted of TCRalphabeta T cells and CD19 B cells. To prepare the library, PCR was applied. Sequencing used an Illumina HiSeq 2500. To normalize quantification of the TCRbeta repertoire, the TCR libraries were built with molecular barcoding that relied on unique molecular identifiers. The raw public reads went through TCRdb reprocessing: fastp at Q25, MiXCR clone calling, in-frame beta chains kept. Every CDR3 protein is listed once, alongside the most common genes and DNA of its rows. The sample table contains 550,000 to 800,000 distinct CDR3 sequences; only one count was recorded for about an eighth of them. The ten top clones hold approximately 0.8% of the sample.

The specimen was PBMCs, collected before TCRalphabeta/CD19-depleted stem cell transplant. The source of these receptors is a girl aged 2-15 years with congenital amegakaryocytic thrombocytopenia, due to receive a stem cell transplant.

This clonotype was seen more than once but under ten times. This chain connects TRBV7-3 to TRBJ2-2, with 8 positions matching TRBD2. J lost 4 bases, V lost 4 bases, and 17 bases had no gene match. Per germline, CDR1 SGHTA and CDR2 FQGTGA. The CDR3 loop spans 19 amino acids. This CDR3 reads CASSSNREGRVGSTGELFF. The CDR3 DNA sequence: TGTGCCAGCAGCTCAAACCGGGAGGGACGAGTCGGTAGCACCGGGGAGCTGTTTTTT.

Ten or more counts support this clonotype. The genes are TRBV20-1 and TRBJ2-2; D gene unclear. CDR3 length: 18 residues. With 0 bases removed from V and 1 base from J, the gap between germline ends came to 18 bases. CDR1 is DFQATT, CDR2 SNEGSKA, per germline (reference sequence). CDR3 amino acids: CSARDHDDPDQNTGELFF. The CDR3 DNA reads TGCAGTGCTAGAGATCACGACGACCCGGATCAGAACACCGGGGAGCTGTTTTTT.

This clonotype showed up just once. One base away lies a much larger clone, so this may be a sequencing read error. The chain links TRBV29-1 to TRBJ1-2, with D unclear. The germline V gene has CDR1 SQVTM and CDR2 ANQGSEA. The CDR3 covers 13 residues. Trimming removed 6 bases at V and 4 bases at J, with 15 bases between. The CDR3 sequence: CSVIAGGSYGYTF. The CDR3 DNA reads as TGCAGCGTAATTGCCGGTGGGAGCTATGGCTACACCTTC.

There are many counts of this clonotype. CDR3 sequence: CASSTGTSGIYEQYF. The CDR3 bases are TGTGCCAGCAGCACCGGGACTAGCGGGATCTACGAGCAGTACTTC. This chain connects TRBV12-3 or TRBV12-4 to TRBJ2-7, with TRBD2 matching over 13 bases. The CDR3 is 15 residues long. The junction had 5 bases not matched to a gene; V was cut back by 6 bases and J by 3 bases.

For this clonotype: Given a much more abundant clone one base away, this may be a read error. The gene calls are TRBV3-1 and TRBJ2-7; TRBD2 matches 11 bases. CDR3 length: 15 residues. Germline-derived CDR1 and CDR2 are LGHDT and YNNKEL (reference sequence). This chain's CDR3 is CASSQASGRTWEQSF. The CDR3 nucleotides read TGTGCCAGCAGCCAAGCTAGCGGGAGGACGTGGGAGCAGTCCTTC.

This clonotype was observed many times. The rearrangement uses TRBV5-5 and TRBJ1-1; 9 nucleotides line up with TRBD1. Germline CDR1 and CDR2: SGHKS and YYEKEE (reference sequence). Trimming at V came to 5 bases and at J to 8 bases, leaving 4 bases not matched to a gene. CDR3 size: 12 residues. DNA for the CDR3: TGTGCCAGCAGGCATGACAGGGGGGAAGCTTTCTTT. Encoded protein: CASRHDRGEAFF. The full variable domain, completed using reference TRBV5-5 and TRBJ1-1, is DAGVTQSPTHLIKTRGQQVTLRCSPISGHKSVSWYQQVLGQGPQFIFQYYEKEERGRGNFPDRFSARQFPNYSSELNVNALLLGDSALYLCASRHDRGEAFFGQGTRLTVV.

As regards this clonotype: A much larger clone sits a single nucleotide away, making a read error possible. The chain couples TRBV20-1 to TRBJ1-1; TRBD1 matches at 8 bases. CDR3 length: 14 amino acids. The germline CDR1 and CDR2 sequences are DFQATT and SNEGSKA (reference sequence). CDR3: CSALGQGLNTEAYF. CDR3 coding DNA: TGCAGTGCTCTCGGACAGGGCCTGAACACTGAAGCTTACTTT.

This clonotype was recorded a few times. The rearrangement uses TRBV5-1 and TRBJ2-1; maybe TRBD2 (6 bases). V was clipped by 7 bases and J by 6 bases, with 14 bases between them. The germline V gene has CDR1 SGHRS and CDR2 YFSETQ. This CDR3 has 13 amino acids. In DNA, the CDR3 is TGCGCCAGCGCGACGGGGCGGGGCAATGAGCAGTTCTTC. This gives the protein CASATGRGNEQFF.

This clonotype was detected many times. This chain uses TRBV6-1 with TRBJ2-7; D is undetermined. Trimming shortened V by 6 bases and J by 2 bases, and 14 bases separated the two germline ends. Germline loops: CDR1 MNHNS, CDR2 SASEGT. This CDR3 comprises 14 residues. The CDR3 DNA is TGTGCCAGCAGCCGCACAGCCGGTACCTACGAGCAGTACTTC. Amino acid sequence: CASSRTAGTYEQYF.

This clonotype has a count of ten or more. The chain recombines TRBV28 with TRBJ2-1; D remains unclear. Germline V gene data show CDR1 as MDHEN and CDR2 as SYDVKM. The CDR3 contains 13 residues. Deletions cut 3 bases from V and 7 bases from J, with 10 bases between. CDR3 coding DNA: TGTGCCAGCAGTTTGAGTGGCCGGAATGAGCAGTTCTTC. The encoded protein is CASSLSGRNEQFF.

This clonotype was seen repeatedly, ten times or more. V is TRBV20-1 and J is TRBJ2-3; 7 bases map to TRBD1. The germline V gene encodes CDR1 DFQATT and CDR2 SNEGSKA (reference sequence). J lost 4 bases, V lost 7 bases, and 11 bases had no gene match. The CDR3 runs to 14 residues. The DNA of the CDR3 is TGCAGTGTTATACAGGGGTTTTTATCAGATACGCAGTATTTT. Encoded protein: CSVIQGFLSDTQYF.

The chain has TRBV30 and TRBJ2-3; TRBD2 matches 7 bases. Looked up from germline, CDR1 is GTSNPN and CDR2 is SVGIG (reference sequence). The ends lost 2 bases at V and 7 bases at J; junction bases unmatched: 12. The CDR3 spans 15 residues. In nucleotides, the CDR3 is TGTGCCTGGAGTCGTGGGGCTAGCGGTCAACATACGCAGTATTTT. As protein: CAWSRGASGQHTQYF.

This chain links TRBV11-2 with TRBJ1-1; D unresolved. Germline V gene data show CDR1 as SGHAT and CDR2 as FQNNGV. V was cut by 3 bases and J by 4 bases, with 18 bases left in between. This CDR3 has 16 amino acids. The DNA of the CDR3 is TGTGCCAGCAGCTTTGGCCTAGGACGGCGGGGCACTGAAGCTTTCTTT. Protein: CASSFGLGRRGTEAFF.

This clonotype was counted at least ten times. The rearrangement joins TRBV7-2 to TRBJ2-7; tentative D call: TRBD2 (5 bases). CDR1 is SGHTA and CDR2 is FQGNSA in the germline V gene. Trimming took off 5 bases at V and 3 bases at J, with 11 bases between the two ends. This CDR3 has 13 amino acids. This CDR3 reads CASSAGLRYEQYF. DNA for the CDR3: TGTGCCAGCAGCGCAGGACTTCGCTACGAGCAGTACTTC.

V is TRBV28 and J is TRBJ2-7, with 9 bases lining up with TRBD2. The CDR3 is 13 residues long. Germline loops: CDR1 MDHEN, CDR2 SYDVKM. J gave up 1 base and V 11 bases, and 6 bases lay outside the gene matches. The CDR3 region is CAGPTSGSYEQYF. The CDR3 DNA reads as TGTGCCGGGCCGACTAGCGGTTCCTACGAGCAGTACTTC.

This clonotype was seen a few times. This rearrangement joins TRBV2 to TRBJ2-1; 10 bases map to TRBD2. The CDR3 loop spans 11 amino acids. Germline CDR1 is SNHLY and CDR2 is FYNNEI. J was trimmed by 15 bases and V by 4 bases; bases with no gene match: 3. Here the CDR3 DNA reads TGTGCCAGCAGTGGATTAGCGGGAGGGTTCTTC. Amino acid sequence: CASSGLAGGFF.

In its sample, this clonotype was seen many times. V gene TRBV7-2 combines with J gene TRBJ2-3; no clear D gene. There are 12 residues in the CDR3. From germline, CDR1 is SGHTA and CDR2 FQGNSA. V lost 5 bases to trimming and J lost 9 bases, with 12 bases between them. CDR3 DNA sequence: TGTGCCAGCAGCCCCTGGAAGCAGACGCAGTATTTT. Amino acids: CASSPWKQTQYF.

This clonotype was counted at least ten times. This chain uses TRBV20-1 with TRBJ1-2, with D unclear. CDR3 length equals 12 residues. The germline V gene has CDR1 DFQATT and CDR2 SNEGSKA (reference sequence). V lost 3 bases, J lost 2 bases, and 7 bases lay in between. In nucleotides, the CDR3 is TGCAGTGCTAGCCCTGAGAACTATGGCTACACCTTC. It encodes CSASPENYGYTF.

This clonotype was found a few times. J is TRBJ1-5 and V is TRBV11-2; 7 bases line up with TRBD1. This CDR3 spans 14 amino acids. Trimming removed 5 bases from V and 5 bases from J; junction bases left unmatched: 6. The germline gives CDR1 SGHAT, CDR2 FQNNGV. The DNA of the CDR3 is TGTGCCAGCAGCCCGGGGACAGCCGATCAGCCCCAGCATTTT. As protein: CASSPGTADQPQHF.

CDR3 amino acids: CASSLSLGVFETQYF. The DNA of the CDR3 is TGTGCCAGCAGCTTATCACTAGGGGTTTTCGAGACCCAGTACTTC. This chain connects TRBV5-6 to TRBJ2-5, with D perhaps given as TRBD1 or TRBD2 (5 bases each). V was shortened by 2 bases and J by 5 bases, with 16 bases between the two germline ends. This CDR3 is built from 15 residues. CDR1 and CDR2 (germline): SGHDT, YYEEEE.

The chain employs TRBV20-1 and TRBJ2-3, with TRBD2 identical over 13 bases. After removal of 2 bases from V and 5 bases from J, the junction contained 13 bases not matched to a gene. The germline CDR1 and CDR2 sequences are DFQATT and SNEGSKA (reference sequence). The CDR3 sequence is 18 residues long. DNA for the CDR3: TGCAGTGCTAGACGCCACACTAGCGGGAGGGTTCTGGGAGATACGCAGTATTTT. Encoded protein: CSARRHTSGRVLGDTQYF.

The rearrangement uses TRBV20-1 and TRBJ2-7; D is perhaps TRBD2 (6 bases). This CDR3 has 13 amino acids. Per germline, CDR1 DFQATT and CDR2 SNEGSKA (reference sequence). The V end lost 6 bases, the J end lost 4 bases, and 16 bases lay between the germline ends. The CDR3 sequence: CSARRGLLYEQYF. DNA for the CDR3: TGCAGTGCGAGACGGGGACTGTTATACGAGCAGTACTTC.

This clonotype was counted ten times or more. The chain combines TRBV15 with TRBJ2-3; 8 bases fit TRBD2. CDR3 length: 16 amino acids. The germline V gene has CDR1 LNHNV and CDR2 YYDKDF (reference sequence). Germline trimming cut 0 bases from V and 4 bases from J; bases unmatched to any gene: 6. The CDR3: CATSRELLAAPDTQYF. The CDR3 DNA sequence: TGTGCCACCAGCAGAGAGTTACTAGCGGCCCCAGATACGCAGTATTTT. Full variable domain (missing parts from reference TRBV15 and TRBJ2-3): DAMVIQNPRYQVTQFGKPVTLSCSQTLNHNVMYWYQQKSSQAPKLLFHYYDKDFNNEADTPDNFQSRRPNTSFCFLDIRSPGLGDTAMYLCATSRELLAAPDTQYFGPGTRLTVL.

The rearrangement joins TRBV29-1 to TRBJ2-3; 11 bases fit TRBD2. The length of the CDR3 is 24 residues. With 4 bases clipped from V and 0 bases from J, the junction kept 30 bases outside the gene matches. Germline-derived CDR1 and CDR2 are SQVTM and ANQGSEA. The CDR3 here is CSVVSGHPLGLAGPYPTSTDTQYF. The CDR3 coding sequence is TGCAGCGTTGTTTCGGGACACCCCTTAGGACTAGCGGGTCCTTACCCCACTAGCACAGATACGCAGTATTTT.

The rearrangement uses TRBV4-1 and TRBJ2-3; TRBD1 aligns across 7 bases. J lost 3 bases, V lost 4 bases, and 7 bases had no gene match. CDR3 size: 15 residues. Germline V gene data show CDR1 as MGHRA and CDR2 as YSYEKL. The CDR3 sequence: CASSLTGKLTDTQYF. Written as DNA, the CDR3 is TGCGCCAGCAGCCTGACAGGGAAGTTGACAGATACGCAGTATTTT.

V is TRBV5-1 and J is TRBJ2-7; D gene unclear. The V end lost 4 bases, the J end lost 7 bases, and 15 bases lay between the germline ends. Germline V gene sequence: CDR1 SGHRS, CDR2 YFSETQ. The length of the CDR3 is 13 residues. CDR3 amino acids: CASSLGKVDEQYF. The DNA of the CDR3 is TGCGCCAGCAGCCTCGGAAAGGTGGATGAGCAGTACTTC.

This clonotype was seen ten or more times. The chain carries TRBV11-2 and TRBJ2-1, with no clear D. Germline V gene data show CDR1 as SGHAT and CDR2 as FQNNGV. CDR3 length: 15 amino acids. Trimming stripped 3 bases from V and 0 bases from J, with 9 bases between. CDR3 DNA sequence: TGTGCCAGCAGCTTCCCGACGGACTCCTACAATGAGCAGTTCTTC. Amino acid sequence: CASSFPTDSYNEQFF.

This clonotype was seen at least ten times. The chain combines TRBV5-1 with TRBJ2-3; TRBD2 matches 10 bases. V shed 6 bases, J shed 2 bases, and the junction held 9 bases outside the gene matches. The CDR3 is 16 amino acids. The germline V gene encodes CDR1 SGHRS and CDR2 YFSETQ. CDR3 amino acids: CASILSAGGHTDTQYF. The CDR3 nucleotides are TGCGCCAGCATCCTGTCAGCGGGAGGGCACACAGATACGCAGTATTTT.

V gene TRBV7-9 combines with J gene TRBJ2-2; D is unresolved. Germline CDR1 SEHNR, CDR2 FQNEAQ (reference sequence). The V end was cut by 0 bases, the J end by 9 bases, with 14 bases between. The CDR3 contains 15 residues. This chain's CDR3 is CASSLAMSELRELFF. The CDR3 DNA reads TGTGCCAGCAGCTTAGCGATGTCAGAGCTTCGGGAGCTGTTTTTT.

This clonotype was recorded many times. The V call is TRBV5-1, the J call TRBJ2-4; 9 bases map to TRBD1. CDR3 length equals 17 residues. In germline, CDR1 is SGHRS, CDR2 YFSETQ. V dropped 4 bases and J dropped 0; count of bases not matched to a gene: 8. The CDR3, as DNA: TGCGCCAGCAGCAAAGGGGACAGGGAACTAGCCAAAAACATTCAGTACTTC. This sequence encodes CASSKGDRELAKNIQYF.